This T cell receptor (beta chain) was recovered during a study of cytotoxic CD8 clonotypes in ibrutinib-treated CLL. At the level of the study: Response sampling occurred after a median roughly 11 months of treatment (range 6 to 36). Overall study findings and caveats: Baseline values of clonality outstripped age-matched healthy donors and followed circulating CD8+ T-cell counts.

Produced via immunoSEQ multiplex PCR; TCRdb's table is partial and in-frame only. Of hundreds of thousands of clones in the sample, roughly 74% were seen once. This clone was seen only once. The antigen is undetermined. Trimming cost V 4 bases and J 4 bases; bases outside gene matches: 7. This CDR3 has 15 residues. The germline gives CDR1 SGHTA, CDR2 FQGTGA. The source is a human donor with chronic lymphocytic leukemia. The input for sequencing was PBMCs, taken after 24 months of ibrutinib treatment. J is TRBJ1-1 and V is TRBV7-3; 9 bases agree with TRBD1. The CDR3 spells CASSSTGTGTTEAFF. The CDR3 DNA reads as TGTGCCAGCAGCTCCACCGGGACAGGGACCACTGAAGCTTTCTTT.